Detailed here is one T cell receptor (beta chain). Its antigen is still unknown. The data were obtained in a study of cytomegalovirus exposure and HLA in healthy donors. The PCR had 60 Vbeta and 13 Jbeta primers. Clones were sequenced by immunoSEQ multiplex PCR, and TCRdb holds only the in-frame ones, with some missing. The sample consists of roughly 110,000 clones, roughly 80% of them appearing once. Study observations and caveats: Highly shared sequence variants in one cluster were likely a sequencing artifact.

The junction had 14 bases not matched to a gene; V was cut back by 7 bases and J by 6 bases. The CDR3 extends over 15 amino acids. CDR1 is SQVTM, CDR2 ANQGSEA, per germline. The chain has TRBV29-1 and TRBJ2-4, with 8 bases lining up with TRBD1. This TCR was recovered from a man under 40 in good health and CMV-seronegative. The sample was PBMCs. CDR3 sequence: CSAGSQGATINIQYF. The CDR3 nucleotides are TGCAGCGCCGGGTCCCAGGGGGCCACGATAAACATTCAGTACTTC.